This record concerns one T cell receptor beta chain sequence. The germline CDR1 and CDR2 sequences are GTSNPN and SVGIG (reference sequence). The CDR3 is 15 residues long. With V trimmed by 6 bases and J by 5 bases, 8 bases remained unmatched. These data come from a study of T cell changes during pregnancy in multiple sclerosis. Repertoires were generated with immunoSEQ multiplex PCR, while TCRdb's copy carries only in-frame clones and drops some. The sample consists of some 40,000 clones, 80% to 90% of them appearing once. The TCR originated in a female donor with multiple sclerosis, enrolled in a pregnancy study. The sample here was CD4+ T cells from peripheral blood mononuclear cells, taken in the first trimester of pregnancy. J is TRBJ2-5 and V is TRBV30; 14 bases agree with TRBD2. CDR3 sequence reads: CACLTSGGAGETQYF. The CDR3 DNA reads TGTGCCTGCCTGACTAGCGGGGGGGCAGGTGAGACCCAGTACTTC.